This record concerns one T cell receptor beta chain sequence. It lacks a known antigen. No much larger clone exists at a distance of one base, and base qualities are not known. The sample was run on an Illumina NovaSeq 6000. TCRalpha and TCRbeta cDNA libraries were built by 5'RACE with constant-segment primers, adding sample barcodes and unique molecular identifiers. Trizol reagent was used to extract RNA from every sample. Library amplification was performed in two PCR steps, and a second sample barcode and Illumina TruSeq adapters were introduced in the second step. Sequencing of the libraries was done on an Illumina NovaSeq, producing 2 x 150 bp paired-end reads. As for the original processing: With migec v1.2.7, reads were demultiplexed and then collapsed into UMI-guided consensus sequences. With mixcr v2.1.11, UMI consensuses were aligned to TRA and TRB V and J templates and assembled into clonotypes. Expanded or contracted clonotypes were those called significant by both edgeR and NoisET, with noise models trained on biological replicates. For edgeR calls, the thresholds were a false discovery rate-adjusted p below 0.01 and a log2 fold-change of 1. As an exploratory analysis of dynamics, max-normalized trajectories of the 1000 most abundant clonotypes were examined by PCA with hierarchical clustering. Separately sequenced CD4+ and CD8+ repertoires were used to assign the CD4 or CD8 phenotype of responding clones. Using fastp at Q25 and MiXCR, TCRdb reprocessed the public reads and kept productive beta chains. Rows are unified per CDR3 protein, each entry keeping the most common DNA and genes. The V and J calls follow TCRdb's processing rather than the paper's. For this sample the table gives more than 350,000 distinct CDR3 sequences, of which 15% to 20% were detected only once. The ten largest account for around a fifth of the sample.

Ficoll-Paque density gradient centrifugation was the method used to isolate PBMCs. The CDR3 sequence holds 18 residues, the cysteine and phenylalanine included. Of the read, only the CDR3 DNA is kept; its 54 bases are in frame from base 1. CDR1 and CDR2, looked up from the germline V gene, are SQVTM and ANQGSEA. Trimming removed 6 bases from V and 1 base from J; the gene matches leave 16 bases unexplained. The sample belongs to a study of T-cell memory formation after mild COVID-19 listed by TCRdb under 2021. In terms of the full investigation: TCR sequence clusters from the two donors were largely donor specific. In two donors, T-cell clones that expanded and contracted after mild COVID-19 were tracked by sequencing TCRalpha and TCRbeta repertoires over time. Two young, previously healthy adult volunteers made up the cohort, one male and one female. The paper's findings and limits, for the study overall: The study covered only a couple of mild cases, and larger cohorts including severe cases with pre-infection samples were considered necessary. The detection of some responding clones in pre-infection memory suggests that pre-existing cross-reactive memory T cells joined the SARS-CoV-2 response. Contracting CD4+ clones appeared mostly in the CM and EM memory subsets, whereas CD8+ clones were enriched in EMRA. The second-wave clones that peaked on day 37 were not confirmed to be SARS-CoV-2 specific. Balanced CD4/CD8 phenotypes were observed for clones contracting from day 15 to 85, whereas a bias towards CD4+ was observed for a second wave of clones expanding from day 15 to 37.

Sequencing was carried out using PBMCs or a T cell subset sorted from them (not recorded which). The sequence came from a man aged 18 to 30 who had mild COVID-19 (a few samples of this study predate the infection). The sample titles of this study are shuffled in the database, so cell type and time point are left out; the donor was told from shared clones. The chain couples TRBV29-1 to TRBJ2-1, and 9 junction bases match TRBD1. CDR3 region: CSVQTGTGLRGSYNEQFF. In nucleotide form, the sequence is TGCAGCGTCCAAACCGGGACAGGGTTACGTGGGTCCTACAATGAGCAGTTCTTC.